This entry concerns a single T cell receptor (beta chain). The antigen is not known. In germline, CDR1 is MGHDK, CDR2 SYGVNS. The CDR3 totals 18 residues. Deletions cut 7 bases from V and 2 bases from J, with 21 bases between. The data are from a study of breast tumors, draining lymph nodes, adjacent tissues. One entry per CDR3 protein, called by TCRdb with MiXCR from the multiplex PCR reads. The sample lists about 230,000 distinct CDR3 sequences, 32% occurring once. Notes on the study in general: Compared with lymph nodes, tumors were less diverse; compared with nontumor tissue, more. Most tumor T cells seemingly derive from lymph node, then expand in tumor. Luminal-like breast cancer showed significantly higher tumor–nontumor repertoire similarity than basal-like.

Samples came from axillary lymph nodes draining the breast cancer. This sequence originates from a female donor with breast cancer. Some clones in this sample may be carry-over from other donors' samples. The V gene is TRBV25-1, the J gene TRBJ2-6; D call uncertain. Sequenced input: axillary lymph node tissue. The CDR3 is CASNWFSASGAGANVLTF. The CDR3 coding sequence is TGTGCCAGCAACTGGTTCAGTGCTAGTGGCGCTGGGGCCAACGTCCTGACTTTC.